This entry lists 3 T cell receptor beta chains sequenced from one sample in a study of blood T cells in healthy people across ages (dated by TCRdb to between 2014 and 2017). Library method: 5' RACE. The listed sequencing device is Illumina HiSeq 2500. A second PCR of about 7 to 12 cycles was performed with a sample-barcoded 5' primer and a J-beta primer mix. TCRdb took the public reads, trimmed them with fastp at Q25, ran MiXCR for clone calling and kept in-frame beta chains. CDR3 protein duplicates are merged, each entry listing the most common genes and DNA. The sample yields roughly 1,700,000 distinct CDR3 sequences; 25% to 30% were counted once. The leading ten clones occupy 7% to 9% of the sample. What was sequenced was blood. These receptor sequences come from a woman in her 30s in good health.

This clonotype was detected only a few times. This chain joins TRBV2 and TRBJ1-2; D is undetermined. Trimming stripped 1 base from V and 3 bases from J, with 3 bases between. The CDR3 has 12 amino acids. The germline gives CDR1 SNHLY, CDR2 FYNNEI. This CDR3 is CASSEEHYGYTF. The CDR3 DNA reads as TGTGCCAGCAGTGAAGAACACTATGGCTACACCTTC. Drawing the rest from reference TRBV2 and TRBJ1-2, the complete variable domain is EPEVTQTPSHQVTQMGQEVILRCVPISNHLYFYWYRQILGQKVEFLVSFYNNEISEKSEIFDDQFSVERPDGSNFTLKIRSTKLEDSAMYFCASSEEHYGYTFGSGTRLTVV.

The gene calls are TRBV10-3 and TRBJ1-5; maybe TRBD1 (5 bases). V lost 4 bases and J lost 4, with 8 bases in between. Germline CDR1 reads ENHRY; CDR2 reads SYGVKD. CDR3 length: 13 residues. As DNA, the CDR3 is TGTGCCATCAGTGTAGCAGGGAATCAGCCCCAGCATTTT. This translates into CAISVAGNQPQHF.

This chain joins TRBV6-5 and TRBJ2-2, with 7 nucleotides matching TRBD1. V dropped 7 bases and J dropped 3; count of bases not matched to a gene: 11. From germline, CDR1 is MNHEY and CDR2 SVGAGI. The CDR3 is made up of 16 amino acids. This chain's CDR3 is CASKKGRGFDTGELFF. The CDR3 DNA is TGTGCCAGCAAAAAGGGCAGGGGGTTTGACACCGGGGAGCTGTTTTTT.